This T cell receptor (beta chain) was profiled in a study of radiation and T cells in renal cell carcinoma (dated by TCRdb to about 2020). With regard to the full study: Samples were obtained from a clinical trial, in which 15 Gy stereotactic body radiation therapy was delivered to primary renal cell carcinomas and nephrectomy was performed 4 weeks later. In the approximately 53 samples combined, some 4,000,000 unique CDR3 nucleotide sequences were found, encoding approximately 2,800,000 unique CDR3 amino acid sequences. In total, 50 or so samples underwent TCR beta sequencing: 25 or so tumors plus 27 peripheral blood samples. Summary of the overall study and its limitations: The single-armed trial design could not address effects of radiation dose or scheduling on the TCR repertoire. Because pretreatment tumor biopsies were not available, the baseline intratumoral presence of clonotypes could not be determined. In blood, the top tumor clonotypes increased between baseline and 2 weeks post-radiation and then shrank by 4 weeks, which suggests that tumor-resident clones expanded only transiently. Tracking of blood repertoire dynamics stopped at about 4 weeks after treatment, with no follow-up past that point.

Following the manufacturer's recommendations, the immunoSEQ kit was used to generate TCR beta libraries from genomic DNA. Library preparation used a first multiplex PCR with proprietary primers, then a second PCR adding unique barcodes, with bead cleanups after each round. Each sample batch included a kit-provided positive control reaction and a negative control reaction. The final libraries were assessed on an Agilent 4200 TapeStation D1000 ScreenTape, pooled by volume, and quantified by qPCR. Sequencing was performed on an Illumina NextSeq500 with a MidOutput 150-cycle cartridge, and 156 Read1 and 15 Index1 cycles were run with kit custom primers. The pooled library was loaded at approximately 0.92 pM with about 20% PhiX control spiked in. The paper's processing steps were these. Vendor-processed data were analyzed in R, with a clonotype defined as all T cells sharing the same CDR3 nucleotide sequence. In the clone abundance analyses, frequencies were normalized to the 10,000 most abundant clones in each sample. Public T cell clones, which averaged fewer than five per sample, were removed prior to analysis. An abundance difference of at least 32-fold between compartments was the criterion for calling clonotypes tumor-enriched or baseline blood-enriched. Clonotypes expanded or contracted between blood time points were identified with a beta-binomial differential abundance model. Tumor-blood repertoire similarity was measured with the Baroni-Urbani and Buser coefficient, and groups were compared using two-tailed Wilcoxon tests in R. The immuneACCESS repertoire file appears here via TCRdb, limited to in-frame rearrangements. These files lack a portion of the clones; in checked studies, under half of the deficit traces to unresolved V genes, and the cause of the others is not known. D and trimming were read from the DNA, whereas the V and J calls and clone size are those reported in that table. The sample yields about 130,000 clones; roughly 91% were counted once. The ten largest clonotypes hold 5.8% of the sample.

Regarding this clone: Its antigen specificity is not known. Within one base of it there is no much larger clone, and no base qualities were kept.

The sample's time point label, decoded: blood 2 weeks post-SBRT. In light of the paper, this sample's treatment or condition label describes: 15 Gy SBRT to primary tumor, nephrectomy 4 weeks later. To track tumor-enriched clonotypes, serial peripheral blood was sampled from radiation-treated patients at baseline and at 2 weeks and 4 weeks after SBRT. All patients had renal cell carcinoma with clear cell pathology. Genomic DNA for TCR sequencing was prepared using the QIAamp DNA Blood Mini Kit (Qiagen). The analyses included just those samples that passed every quality control check. Taken from the germline V gene, the CDR1 and CDR2 loops are SGHAT and FQNNGV. From the cysteine through the phenylalanine, the CDR3 covers 13 amino acids. Only the CDR3 part of the read is kept: 39 bases, read in frame from the first base. V is reduced by 5 bases and J by 2 bases, leaving a spacing of 7 bases between them.

The chain is assembled from TRBV11-2 and TRBJ1-3, with the D gene not confidently named. The TCR originated in a woman in her 70s with renal cell carcinoma. Here the sequenced sample was blood, taken from a patient whose treatment included radiotherapy and nephrectomy. DNA sequence: TGTGCCAGCAGCAACTGGGCTGGAAACACCATATATTTT. The translation is CASSNWAGNTIYF.